The rows below give T cell receptor beta chains drawn from one sample of a study of blood T cell repertoires in COVID-19. Some clones are missing from TCRdb's copy, which holds only in-frame ones; the method was immunoSEQ multiplex PCR. The repertoire holds about 190,000 clones, with approximately 86% as singletons. Sequencing input: peripheral blood. All receptors come from a man between 35 and 55 years old with active or convalescent COVID-19. The CDR3 runs from the conserved cysteine through the conserved F or W. The D gene is left open where the match is weak. A row's size may be missing; if present it is once, few, many or a size class.

size | J | V | D | CDR3 | DNA
- | TRBJ1-2 | TRBV30 | - | CAWSRDYGYTF | TGTGCCTGGAGCAGGGATTATGGCTACACCTTC
once | TRBJ2-7 | TRBV28 | TRBD1 | CLWNGTAILSYEQYF | TGCCTCTGGAATGGGACAGCTATTCTCTCCTACGAGCAGTACTTC
- | TRBJ2-2 | TRBV7-7 | TRBD2 | CASSLVPGRGGELFF | TGTGCTAGCAGCTTAGTCCCCGGGAGGGGCGGGGAGCTGTTTTTT
- | TRBJ1-1 | TRBV28 | - | CASSPPGVPLNTEAFF | TGTGCCAGCAGTCCCCCAGGGGTTCCGTTGAACACTGAAGCTTTCTTT
- | TRBJ2-7 | TRBV4-2 | TRBD1 | CASSQGIQGASEQYF | TGTGCCAGCAGCCAAGGAATCCAGGGGGCTTCCGAGCAGTACTTC
- | TRBJ1-1 | TRBV4-3 | - | CASSQEGNLNTEAFF | TGCGCCAGCAGCCAAGAGGGCAACTTGAACACTGAAGCTTTCTTT
- | TRBJ1-5 | TRBV7-8 | - | CASSFQRTNQPQHF | TGTGCCAGCAGCTTTCAGCGTACCAATCAGCCCCAGCATTTT
- | TRBJ1-5 | TRBV24-1 | - | CATSDYSTGRGNQPQHF | TGTGCCACCAGTGATTATTCGACAGGCAGAGGAAATCAGCCCCAGCATTTT
- | TRBJ2-1 | TRBV7-9 | - | CASSLGGGRGPSGNEQFF | TGTGCCAGCAGCCTAGGAGGTGGGCGGGGGCCCTCGGGAAATGAGCAGTTCTTC
- | TRBJ2-3 | TRBV5-1 | - | CASSDGQGAADTQYF | TGCGCCAGCAGCGACGGGCAGGGCGCGGCAGATACGCAGTATTTT
- | TRBJ2-7 | TRBV10-1 | TRBD2 | CASGPSGGAEEQYF | TGCGCCAGCGGACCAAGCGGGGGGGCCGAGGAGCAGTACTTC
once | TRBJ1-5 | TRBV24-1 | TRBD1 | CATSEGGTGPQPQHF | TGTGCCACCAGTGAGGGCGGGACAGGGCCTCAGCCCCAGCATTTT
- | TRBJ2-4 | TRBV29-1 | - | CSVHTTRGEDIQYF | TGCAGCGTCCATACCACCAGGGGGGAGGACATTCAGTACTTC
- | TRBJ2-3 | TRBV5-1 | TRBD2 | CASSPTSGVSSDTQYF | TGCGCCAGCAGCCCGACTAGCGGGGTATCGTCAGATACGCAGTATTTT
- | TRBJ2-5 | TRBV28 | - | CASSSPPGGGGRETQYF | TGTGCCAGCAGTTCACCCCCCGGTGGCGGGGGCCGAGAGACCCAGTACTTC
- | TRBJ2-7 | TRBV7-9 | - | CASSLIRGGQYF | TGTGCCAGCAGCTTAATCCGCGGCGGGCAGTACTTC
- | TRBJ2-2 | TRBV18 | TRBD1 | CASSPGQGSTGELFF | TGTGCCAGCTCACCGGGACAGGGGTCCACCGGGGAGCTGTTTTTT
- | TRBJ1-5 | TRBV28 | - | CASSFYGNQPQHF | TGTGCCAGCAGTTTCTATGGCAATCAGCCCCAGCATTTT
- | TRBJ2-1 | TRBV12-3/TRBV12-4 | TRBD1 | CASNPQGYNEQFF | TGTGCCAGCAATCCACAGGGGTACAATGAGCAGTTCTTC
- | TRBJ2-1 | TRBV4-1 | - | CASSQGSLPRKNEQFF | TGCGCCAGCAGCCAAGGGAGCCTCCCGAGGAAAAATGAGCAGTTCTTC
- | TRBJ2-5 | TRBV15 | - | CATSRDLTVQETQYF | TGTGCCACCAGCAGAGATCTGACAGTGCAAGAGACCCAGTACTTC
- | TRBJ1-5 | TRBV27 | - | CASSLNGQGIFQPQHF | TGTGCCAGCAGTTTAAATGGGCAGGGGATTTTTCAGCCCCAGCATTTT
- | TRBJ1-6 | TRBV29-1 | - | CSVGGNNSPLHF | TGCAGCGTTGGAGGGAATAATTCACCCCTCCACTTT
- | TRBJ2-3 | TRBV24-1 | TRBD2 | CATSAQRRGETDTQYF | TGTGCCACCAGTGCCCAACGGCGGGGGGAAACAGATACGCAGTATTTT
- | TRBJ1-4 | TRBV4-3 | - | CASSQDWATEKLFF | TGCGCCAGCAGCCAAGATTGGGCCACGGAAAAACTGTTTTTT
- | TRBJ2-7 | TRBV6-6 | - | CASSPIQGRTYEQYF | TGTGCCAGCAGCCCCATTCAGGGCCGGACCTACGAGCAGTACTTC
- | TRBJ1-2 | TRBV12-3/TRBV12-4 | - | CASSGSGEGYTF | TGTGCCAGCAGCGGATCAGGGGAAGGCTACACCTTC
- | TRBJ1-1 | TRBV29-1 | - | CSFRGNTEAFF | TGCAGCTTCAGGGGGAACACTGAAGCTTTCTTT
- | TRBJ1-5 | TRBV7-2 | TRBD1 | CASSISGQGINQPQHF | TGTGCCAGCAGCATTAGCGGACAGGGGATCAATCAGCCCCAGCATTTT
- | TRBJ1-2 | TRBV6-5 | - | CASKGGIYGYTF | TGTGCCAGCAAGGGAGGGATCTATGGCTACACCTTC
once | TRBJ1-5 | TRBV19 | - | CASKRQPNSNQPQHF | TGTGCCAGTAAACGACAGCCGAATAGCAATCAGCCCCAGCATTTT
once | TRBJ2-3 | TRBV27 | TRBD2 | CASIPAGGGTDTQYF | TGTGCCAGCATCCCAGCGGGGGGAGGGACAGATACGCAGTATTTT
- | TRBJ1-1 | TRBV10-3 | - | CAISGGREEAFF | TGTGCCATCAGTGGCGGTAGAGAAGAAGCTTTCTTT
- | TRBJ2-3 | TRBV1 | - | CTSSQEAREAPTTDTQYF | TGCACCAGCAGCCAAGAAGCTCGAGAGGCCCCAACCACAGATACGCAGTATTTT
- | TRBJ2-1 | TRBV11-3 | - | CASSYPGARDEQFF | TGTGCCAGCAGCTACCCAGGGGCGCGGGATGAGCAGTTCTTC
- | TRBJ1-4 | TRBV4-1 | - | CASSQYGGIDEKLFF | TGCGCCAGCAGCCAATATGGAGGGATCGATGAAAAACTGTTTTTT
- | TRBJ2-7 | TRBV5-1 | - | CASSLGAGDEVQYF | TGCGCCAGCAGCTTGGGAGCAGGGGATGAGGTGCAGTACTTC
- | TRBJ1-2 | TRBV2 | TRBD1 | CASSRTGGNYGYTF | TGTGCCAGCAGTAGGACAGGGGGCAACTATGGCTACACCTTC
- | TRBJ2-7 | TRBV20-1 | - | CSASGPSPYEQYF | TGCAGTGCTAGTGGACCTAGCCCCTACGAGCAGTACTTC
- | TRBJ1-2 | TRBV11-1 | - | CASSPTGQNYGYTF | TGTGCCAGCAGCCCAACCGGACAGAACTATGGCTACACCTTC
- | TRBJ2-1 | TRBV11-1 | TRBD2 | CASSLAGTSGGEQFF | TGTGCCAGCAGCTTAGCGGGTACTAGCGGGGGTGAGCAGTTCTTC
once | TRBJ1-5 | TRBV6-5 | TRBD1 | CASSSEGQNNQPQHF | TGTGCCAGCAGTTCTGAGGGACAGAACAATCAGCCCCAGCATTTT
- | TRBJ1-2 | TRBV23-1 | TRBD1 | CASSQSRDRGRDYGYTF | TGCGCCAGCAGTCAATCGAGGGACAGGGGCCGGGACTATGGCTACACCTTC
- | TRBJ2-3 | TRBV7-9 | - | CASSLDAARDTQYF | TGTGCCAGCAGCTTAGATGCCGCGCGAGATACGCAGTATTTT
- | TRBJ2-7 | TRBV7-2 | - | CASSSQGGIDEQYF | TGTGCCAGCAGTTCACAGGGAGGGATTGACGAGCAGTACTTC
- | TRBJ2-5 | TRBV27 | - | CASSLGANQETQYF | TGTGCCAGCAGTTTAGGGGCAAACCAAGAGACCCAGTACTTC
- | TRBJ2-5 | TRBV7-8 | TRBD1 | CASSSGQGAGETQYF | TGTGCCAGCAGTTCTGGACAGGGGGCAGGGGAGACCCAGTACTTC
- | TRBJ1-1 | TRBV18 | - | CASTVASGSLNTEAFF | TGTGCCAGCACCGTGGCGTCAGGTAGTTTGAACACTGAAGCTTTCTTT
- | TRBJ2-2 | TRBV7-3 | - | CASSHQGSNRPGELFF | TGTGCCAGCAGCCACCAGGGAAGCAATCGCCCCGGGGAGCTGTTTTTT
once | TRBJ1-6 | TRBV3-1/TRBV3-2 | TRBD1 | CASSQVTGGRSPLHF | TGTGCCAGCAGCCAAGTCACAGGGGGTAGGTCACCCCTCCACTTT
- | TRBJ1-2 | TRBV5-1 | - | CASRSGTTYGYTF | TGCGCCAGCAGGTCAGGCACGACCTATGGCTACACCTTC
- | TRBJ2-1 | TRBV6-2/TRBV6-3 | - | CASSFSDNEQFF | TGTGCCAGCAGTTTTTCGGACAATGAGCAGTTCTTC
once | TRBJ2-3 | TRBV9 | TRBD2 | CASSVLAGATDTQYF | TGTGCCAGCAGCGTACTAGCGGGGGCCACAGATACGCAGTATTTT
- | TRBJ1-4 | TRBV6-1 | TRBD1 | CASSEAWTGQNEKLFF | TGTGCCAGCAGTGAAGCCTGGACAGGGCAGAATGAAAAACTGTTTTTT
once | TRBJ2-5 | TRBV30 | - | CAWNNPYDRFYQETQYF | TGTGCCTGGAATAATCCATATGACAGGTTCTACCAAGAGACCCAGTACTTC
- | TRBJ1-5 | TRBV5-8 | - | CASRRVNQPQHF | TGTGCCAGCCGACGGGTCAATCAGCCCCAGCATTTT
- | TRBJ1-1 | TRBV7-2 | TRBD1 | CASSKDRGVTEAFF | TGTGCCAGCAGCAAAGACAGGGGAGTCACTGAAGCTTTCTTT